The 10 T cell receptor beta chains below were found in one sample sequenced in a study of shared clonotypes between healthy human individuals. TCRdb's table, derived via immunoSEQ multiplex PCR, lists solely in-frame clones and lacks some. The sample has 450,000 to 500,000 clones, 76% seen once. Specimen: PBMCs. The source of these receptors is a middle-aged woman in good health. Some clones in this sample may be carry-over from other donors' samples.

This clone was seen more than once but under ten times. The same CDR3 is also encoded by other DNA sequences in this sample. The chain employs TRBV6-4 and TRBJ2-3; D not certain. Germline V gene data show CDR1 as MRHNA and CDR2 as SNTAGT. This CDR3 comprises 13 residues. V lost 5 bases to trimming and J lost 0 bases, with 6 bases between them. This CDR3 reads CASSRSSTDTQYF. The CDR3 bases are TGTGCCAGCAGTCGTTCTAGCACAGATACGCAGTATTTT.

In its sample, this clone was seen many times. V usage is TRBV19 and J usage is TRBJ2-4, with TRBD2 as a possible D gene (5 bases). V gave up 3 bases and J gave up 0 bases, with 18 bases separating them. CDR1 LNHDA and CDR2 SQIVND come from the germline V gene (reference sequence). This CDR3 is built from 18 residues. CDR3 protein: CASSIPGRQDLAKNIQYF. CDR3 coding DNA: TGTGCCAGTAGTATCCCGGGCCGGCAGGACTTAGCCAAAAACATTCAGTACTTC.

This clone is a singleton in its sample. The CDR3 nucleotides are TGTGCCTGGAACCCGACAGGGGGCTACGAGCAGTACTTC. This codes for CAWNPTGGYEQYF. The chain has TRBV30 and TRBJ2-7; 9 nucleotides agree with TRBD1. The J segment lost 3 bases and the V segment lost 4 bases, leaving 4 bases of the junction unmatched. Germline V gives CDR1 GTSNPN, CDR2 SVGIG (reference sequence). This CDR3 region has 13 residues.

The J gene is TRBJ2-3, the V gene TRBV6-1; D is ambiguous. Per germline, CDR1 MNHNS and CDR2 SASEGT. Trimming removed 0 bases at V and 0 bases at J, with 16 bases between. CDR3 length: 18 residues. In DNA, the CDR3 is TGTGCCAGCAGTGAAGCGCTTCTAGGCGGACCTAGCACAGATACGCAGTATTTT. Protein: CASSEALLGGPSTDTQYF.

The gene calls are TRBV4-1 and TRBJ2-2; 7 bases fit TRBD1. Germline-derived CDR1 and CDR2 are MGHRA and YSYEKL. J lost 4 bases, V lost 1 base, and 3 bases had no gene match. The CDR3 covers 15 residues. CDR3 loop: CASSQGDSATGELFF. CDR3 DNA sequence: TGCGCCAGCAGCCAAGGGGACAGCGCCACCGGGGAGCTGTTTTTT.

V and J are TRBV10-2 and TRBJ2-1; possibly TRBD2 for D (6 bases). Trimming removed 4 bases from V and 9 bases from J, with 19 bases in between. The CDR3 extends over 15 amino acids. Germline V gene sequence: CDR1 WSHSY, CDR2 SAAADI. The CDR3 region has the DNA TGCGCCAGCAGTGTTGTTTCCGCGGGATTTGGTGAGCAGTTCTTC. It yields the protein CASSVVSAGFGEQFF.

As regards this clone: A single base is all that separates this from a far larger clone, so a read error is likely. The same CDR3 can be traced to other DNA sequences in this sample. The chain carries TRBV30 and TRBJ2-3; D unclear. V was trimmed by 3 bases and J by 0 bases, leaving 4 bases between them. Germline CDR1 and CDR2: GTSNPN and SVGIG (reference sequence). The CDR3 loop spans 12 amino acids. The CDR3 coding sequence is TGTGCCTGGAGCATAAGCACAGATACGCAGTATTTT. This codes for CAWSISTDTQYF.

This clone was recorded once. The chain recombines TRBV6-1 with TRBJ2-1; TRBD1 matches 7 bases. Germline V gives CDR1 MNHNS, CDR2 SASEGT. The V and J ends lost 6 bases and 7 bases, in that order; junction bases with no gene match: 6. This CDR3 has 13 amino acids. The CDR3 DNA sequence: TGTGCCAGCAGAACAGGGGTGTGGAATGAGCAGTTCTTC. This codes for CASRTGVWNEQFF.

This sequence joins TRBV7-6 and TRBJ2-1; D might be TRBD2 (6 bases). This CDR3 has 16 amino acids. CDR1 and CDR2 (germline): SGHVS, FNYEAQ. V was cut by 2 bases and J by 1 base, with 12 bases left in between. Here the CDR3 DNA reads TGTGCCAGCAGCTTATATCCGGGAGTATCCTACAATGAGCAGTTCTTC. Protein: CASSLYPGVSYNEQFF.

The gene calls are TRBV19 and TRBJ2-1, with 10 positions matching TRBD2. The J segment lost 8 bases and the V segment lost 5 bases, leaving 9 bases of the junction unmatched. The germline CDR1 and CDR2 sequences are LNHDA and SQIVND (reference sequence). The CDR3 contains 15 residues. CDR3 bases: TGTGCCAGTAGTGGGCTAGCGGGGGAGCCCCATGAGCAGTTCTTC. This codes for CASSGLAGEPHEQFF.